This TCR beta chain came from a study of shared clonotypes between healthy human individuals. Turning to the study itself: A donor's plate count was three for CD4 naive and three for CD4 memory; CD8 naive had two and CD8 memory one. Study-level findings and limits: A reduction in generation probabilities was seen for non-shared clonotypes relative to those shared by all four donors.

Regarding this clone: Its specificity is not known.

The CDR3 covers 14 residues. Germline loops: CDR1 SEHNR, CDR2 FQNEAQ (reference sequence). V was trimmed by 5 bases and J by 5 bases, leaving 16 bases between them. A split of CD4+ cells into CD45RA+ naive and CD45RA-negative memory subsets was performed. Once extracted for a subset, genomic DNA was divided evenly among several immunoSEQ plates. Data came from immunoSEQ multiplex PCR; TCRdb stores just in-frame clones and leaves some out. Here the sample spans about 980,000 clones, about 80% being singletons. The chain carries TRBV7-9 and TRBJ2-7; D uncertain. Source material: memory CD4+ T cells sorted from blood. Subset denoted: CD45RA-negative fraction. The receptor was derived from a man aged 18 to 29 in good health. The CDR3 reads CASSDDKGRDEQYF. The CDR3, as DNA: TGTGCCAGCAGCGACGACAAAGGAAGGGACGAGCAGTACTTC.